This is a list of T cell receptor beta chains from one sample in a study of cytomegalovirus exposure and HLA in healthy donors. Produced via immunoSEQ multiplex PCR; TCRdb's table is partial and in-frame only. The sample includes roughly 71,000 clones. Sequencing was done on a sample of PBMCs. The source is a woman between 40 and 50 years old in good health and CMV-seropositive. Both conserved end residues are trimmed from each CDR3. The order of the fields is V gene, CDR3 length, J gene, CDR3 protein.

V: TRBV30; length: 14; J: TRBJ1-2; CDR3: AWSAFPGQGSYGYT
V: TRBV28; length: 13; J: TRBJ2-1; CDR3: ASSLQLAGGNEQF
V: TRBV7-3; length: 13; J: TRBJ2-7; CDR3: ASSPSLAGSYEQY
V: TRBV5-4; length: 16; J: TRBJ2-1; CDR3: ASSLGGQGSPAYNEQF
V: TRBV4-3; length: 13; J: TRBJ2-7; CDR3: ASSQEGQGAAEQY
V: TRBV29-1; length: 11; J: TRBJ2-7; CDR3: SVRNEISYEQY
V: TRBV7-9; length: 14; J: TRBJ2-1; CDR3: ASRKTGPISDNEQF
V: TRBV29-1; length: 8; J: TRBJ1-1; CDR3: SVTTVEAF
V: TRBV27; length: 13; J: TRBJ1-1; CDR3: ASSLRGLGNTGAF
V: TRBV7-8; length: 17; J: TRBJ2-3; CDR3: ASSPGRGLAGGSTDTQY
V: TRBV27; length: 11; J: TRBJ1-2; CDR3: ASSFGGSYGYT